The 20 T cell receptor beta chains below come from one sample, sequenced in a study of cytomegalovirus exposure and HLA in healthy donors. With 60 Vbeta and 13 Jbeta primers, the PCR was carried out. The data were produced by immunoSEQ multiplex PCR, yet TCRdb's version contains in-frame clones alone and is incomplete. The sample contains about 150,000 clones, around four fifths of which appear only once. Sequencing input: PBMCs. The origin of the receptors is a boy aged 2 to 10 in good health and CMV-seronegative.

This chain connects TRBV4-2 to TRBJ1-1; D remains unclear. The CDR3 covers 16 residues. CDR1 and CDR2 (germline): LGHNA, YNFKEQ. Trimming pared 4 bases from V and 2 bases from J, leaving 17 bases between. The CDR3 loop is CASSLAREPTNTEAFF. In DNA, the CDR3 is TGTGCCAGCAGCCTCGCTCGGGAGCCAACCAACACTGAAGCTTTCTTT.

The chain has TRBV7-9 and TRBJ2-1; D may be TRBD2 (5 bases). Trimming removed 0 bases from V and 0 bases from J, with 18 bases in between. The CDR3 sequence is 19 residues long. Germline V gene data show CDR1 as SEHNR and CDR2 as FQNEAQ (reference sequence). In nucleotides, the CDR3 is TGTGCCAGCAGCTTAGCGCTTGGGAAGCGGCGCCTCTCCTACAATGAGCAGTTCTTC. Residues: CASSLALGKRRLSYNEQFF.

The rearrangement uses TRBV7-6 and TRBJ2-5; TRBD2 aligns across 13 bases. Matching the DNA end better, TRBJ2-7 makes the J call doubtful. Germline V gene sequence: CDR1 SGHVS, CDR2 FNYEAQ. The CDR3 runs 19 residues. For the CDR3, the DNA is TGTGCCAGCAGCTTAGCGCCGGTCCCGGGACTAGCGGGAACCTACGAGCAGTACTTC. As protein: CASSLAPVPGLAGTYEQYF.

This clone was seen a few times. V usage is TRBV29-1 and J usage is TRBJ2-4; D is possibly TRBD1 (5 bases). CDR1 is SQVTM, CDR2 ANQGSEA, per germline. Deletions cut 4 bases from V and 11 bases from J, with 18 bases between. CDR3 size: 13 residues. CDR3 sequence: CSVGLRTNPLQYF. The CDR3 region has the DNA TGCAGCGTTGGTCTCCGGACAAATCCTCTTCAGTACTTC.

The chain employs TRBV11-2 and TRBJ2-7; D remains ambiguous. CDR1 is SGHAT, CDR2 FQNNGV, per germline. CDR3 size: 14 residues. Trimming stripped 1 base from V and 2 bases from J, with 9 bases between. The CDR3 reads CASSLGANPYEQYF. DNA for the CDR3: TGTGCCAGCAGCTTAGGGGCCAATCCCTACGAGCAGTACTTC.

The rearrangement joins TRBV6-1 to TRBJ2-3; 11 bases align to TRBD2. Unmatched junction bases numbered 11, after V lost 4 bases and J lost 5 bases. This CDR3 is 17 amino acids long. The germline V gene encodes CDR1 MNHNS and CDR2 SASEGT. CDR3 region: CASSATLSGGAKDTQYF. For the CDR3, the DNA is TGTGCCAGCAGTGCCACCCTTAGCGGGGGGGCCAAAGATACGCAGTATTTT.

The rearrangement joins TRBV7-8 to TRBJ2-7; 7 bases match TRBD2. CDR3 length: 13 residues. The V gene's germline CDR1 is SGHVS and CDR2 FQNEAQ. V shed 4 bases, J shed 2 bases, and the junction held 2 bases outside the gene matches. Here the CDR3 DNA reads TGTGCCAGCAGCTCTAGCGGAGCCTACGAGCAGTACTTC. Translating gives CASSSSGAYEQYF.

This chain joins TRBV10-3 and TRBJ2-3; perhaps TRBD2 as D (6 bases). Germline CDR1 and CDR2: ENHRY and SYGVKD. This CDR3 has 14 amino acids. V dropped 6 bases and J dropped 1 base, with 11 bases sitting between them. The CDR3: CAIRGLDRTDTQYF. The CDR3 coding sequence is TGTGCCATCAGGGGACTGGACCGCACAGATACGCAGTATTTT.

The V call is TRBV9, the J call TRBJ2-7; the match to TRBD2 covers 7 bases. CDR1 and CDR2 (germline): SGDLS, YYNGEE. The CDR3 contains 15 residues. The ends lost 0 bases at V and 3 bases at J; junction bases unmatched: 6. CDR3 region: CASSVEAGDLYEQYF. CDR3 nucleotide sequence: TGTGCCAGCAGCGTAGAGGCGGGAGACCTCTACGAGCAGTACTTC.

J is TRBJ1-4 and V is TRBV7-2; 7 nucleotides agree with TRBD1. CDR3 length: 15 amino acids. V lost 6 bases and J lost 0; bases outside the gene matches: 4. Germline V gene data show CDR1 as SGHTA and CDR2 as FQGNSA. The CDR3 is CASRRGQPTNEKLFF. The CDR3 DNA follows: TGTGCCAGCAGGAGGGGACAGCCAACTAATGAAAAACTGTTTTTT.

The chain uses TRBV7-6 and TRBJ2-3; D gene ambiguous. Trimming removed 1 base from V and 7 bases from J, with 12 bases in between. This CDR3 has 14 amino acids. Germline V CDR1 and CDR2: SGHVS, FNYEAQ. The CDR3 DNA reads as TGTGCCAGCAGCTTAGACTACGACTTGCATACGCAGTATTTT. Translated, it gives CASSLDYDLHTQYF.

The rearrangement joins TRBV5-1 to TRBJ2-7; D is undetermined. CDR1 is SGHRS, CDR2 YFSETQ, per germline. With 3 bases removed from V and 3 bases from J, the gap between germline ends came to 16 bases. The CDR3 runs to 15 residues. The CDR3 region is CASSSTPQRHYEQYF. The CDR3 bases are TGCGCCAGCAGCTCGACTCCCCAAAGGCACTACGAGCAGTACTTC.

V gene TRBV30 combines with J gene TRBJ2-5; 9 bases fit TRBD1. The CDR3 contains 13 residues. The ends lost 4 bases at V and 5 bases at J; junction bases unmatched: 5. Germline V gives CDR1 GTSNPN, CDR2 SVGIG (reference sequence). The CDR3 here is CAWTDRGEETQYF. The CDR3 nucleotides read TGTGCCTGGACGGACAGGGGTGAGGAGACCCAGTACTTC.

The V gene is TRBV19, the J gene TRBJ2-3, with a weak D call TRBD2 (6 bases). This CDR3 is built from 16 residues. CDR1 LNHDA and CDR2 SQIVND come from the germline V gene (reference sequence). V lost 1 base and J lost 2, with 13 bases in between. For the CDR3, the DNA is TGTGCCAGTAGTATAGGAAGTCTAGCGCTCACAGATACGCAGTATTTT. Amino acids: CASSIGSLALTDTQYF.

The chain carries TRBV7-8 and TRBJ2-2, with D perhaps matching TRBD2 (5 bases). Looked up from germline, CDR1 is SGHVS and CDR2 is FQNEAQ. The CDR3 has 14 amino acids. V was pared by 6 bases and J by 4 bases, with 12 bases between. The DNA of the CDR3 is TGTGCCAGCAGTGGTCGGGGTGTCACCGGGGAGCTGTTTTTT. Encoded protein: CASSGRGVTGELFF.

The V call is TRBV6-5, the J call TRBJ2-4; 7 bases are shared with TRBD2. The length of the CDR3 is 13 residues. CDR1 is MNHEY and CDR2 is SVGAGI in the germline V gene. Losses at the gene ends were 6 bases for V and 7 bases for J; bases not matched to a gene: 6. CDR3 coding DNA: TGTGCCAGCAGGCCGGGGGGAGGGAACATTCAGTACTTC. It codes for CASRPGGGNIQYF.

V usage is TRBV30 and J usage is TRBJ2-7; TRBD1 is a possible D gene (5 bases). V dropped 0 bases and J dropped 7 bases, with 16 bases sitting between them. The CDR3 sequence is 14 residues long. From germline, CDR1 is GTSNPN and CDR2 SVGIG (reference sequence). CDR3 nucleotide sequence: TGTGCCTGGAGTGTTGGACACGCCTCCACGGAGCAGTACTTC. This encodes CAWSVGHASTEQYF.

There are a few counts of this clone. V is TRBV9 and J is TRBJ2-5; TRBD1 is a possible D gene (7 bases). The CDR3 sequence is 15 residues long. V gave up 1 base and J gave up 3 bases, with 13 bases separating them. Germline CDR1 and CDR2: SGDLS and YYNGEE. The CDR3 DNA sequence: TGTGCCAGCAGCGTATCCCAGGGGGAGGAAGAGACCCAGTACTTC. Translating it yields CASSVSQGEEETQYF.

The rearrangement uses TRBV7-2 and TRBJ1-2; 8 bases fit TRBD1. Germline V gene lookup returns CDR1 SGHTA and CDR2 FQGNSA. The CDR3 length is 16 residues. Trimming cost V 2 bases and J 7 bases; bases outside gene matches: 12. The CDR3 coding sequence is TGTGCCAGCAGCTTATCGGGGGGCAGGGGGCGGGGTGGCTACACCTTC. Amino acids: CASSLSGGRGRGGYTF. Full variable domain (rest looked up from reference TRBV7-2 and TRBJ1-2): GAGVSQSPSNKVTEKGKDVELRCDPISGHTALYWYRQSLGQGLEFLIYFQGNSAPDKSGLPSDRFSAERTGGSVSTLTIQRTQQEDSAVYLCASSLSGGRGRGGYTFGSGTRLTVV.

The genes are TRBV27 and TRBJ2-2, with 9 bases that match TRBD1. Per the germline V gene, CDR1 is MNHEY and CDR2 is SMNVEV (reference sequence). The CDR3 spans 14 residues. Trimming cost V 5 bases and J 7 bases; bases outside gene matches: 5. CDR3 nucleotide sequence: TGTGCCAGCAGTCGACAGGGGGAGGGCGGGGAGCTGTTTTTT. This sequence encodes CASSRQGEGGELFF.